This TCR beta chain was captured in a study of radiation and T cells in renal cell carcinoma. Study-wide context: Nephrectomy followed 15 Gy stereotactic body radiation by 4 weeks.

V dropped 9 bases and J dropped 4 bases, with 7 bases sitting between them. The germline V gene encodes CDR1 MNHEY and CDR2 SMNVEV (reference sequence). This CDR3 comprises 11 residues. As to this clone: Its target is unknown.

Method: immunoSEQ multiplex PCR; TCRdb's copy keeps in-frame clones and lacks some. The sample holds over 85,000 clones; approximately 80% are singletons and the top ten take 5% to 7.5%. The time point: baseline pretreatment blood. Treatment denoted: 15 Gy SBRT to primary tumor, nephrectomy 4 weeks later. Study-wide points: Baseline intratumoral clonotype presence is unknown without pretreatment biopsies.

The source was blood, collected from a patient whose treatment included radiotherapy and nephrectomy. This sequence was found in a man aged 55 to 70 with renal cell carcinoma. The chain joins TRBV27 to TRBJ1-5; unclear D gene. CDR3 region: CASTGNQPQHF. CDR3 coding DNA: TGTGCCAGTACGGGGAATCAGCCCCAGCATTTT.